These T cell receptor beta chains were read from a single sample in a study of T cells after somatic rescue of genetic block. TCRdb's copy holds only in-frame clones and misses some; the assay was immunoSEQ multiplex PCR. The sample has tens of thousands of clones, about 90% seen once. What was sequenced was peripheral blood mononuclear cells (PBMCs). The receptors derive from a man aged 35 to 55. Both conserved end residues are part of each CDR3. The D gene is left open where the match is weak. Where a row states a size, it is once, few, many or the class of an expanded clone; other rows omit it.

D: -
size: -
J: TRBJ1-5
V: TRBV7-2
DNA: TGTGCCAGCAGCTTTTTGTTGGAGCCCCAGCATTTT
CDR3: CASSFLLEPQHF

D: -
size: -
J: TRBJ2-7
V: TRBV5-8
DNA: TGTGCCAGCAGACGAGTGGGCTCCTACGAGCAGTACTTC
CDR3: CASRRVGSYEQYF

D: -
size: -
J: TRBJ2-7
V: TRBV7-2
DNA: TGTGCCAGCAGCTTTCGACAGGCCAACGAGCAGTACTTC
CDR3: CASSFRQANEQYF

D: -
size: -
J: TRBJ2-1
V: TRBV7-9
DNA: TGTGCCAGCAGCTCACCATCGGGACTCAAATTGGGTGAGCAGTTCTTC
CDR3: CASSSPSGLKLGEQFF

D: TRBD2
size: -
J: TRBJ2-7
V: TRBV6-1
DNA: TGTGCCAGCAGTGAATTAGCGGGGGGGGTCTACGAGCAGTACTTC
CDR3: CASSELAGGVYEQYF

D: TRBD1
size: -
J: TRBJ2-7
V: TRBV6-5
DNA: TGTGCCAGCAGCCTTGGGACAGACTCCTACGAGCAGTACTTC
CDR3: CASSLGTDSYEQYF

D: -
size: once
J: TRBJ2-1
V: TRBV11-1
DNA: TGTGCCAGCAGCTTGGCCAGGGGAGTACCCAATGAGCAGTTCTTC
CDR3: CASSLARGVPNEQFF

D: -
size: -
J: TRBJ1-1
V: TRBV5-1
DNA: TGCGCCAGCAGCGATTTGGCTAGCCTGAACACTGAAGCTTTCTTT
CDR3: CASSDLASLNTEAFF

D: TRBD2
size: -
J: TRBJ2-5
V: TRBV28
DNA: TGTGCCAGCTGGACTAGCGGGATGGAGACCCAGTACTTC
CDR3: CASWTSGMETQYF

D: -
size: -
J: TRBJ1-4
V: TRBV11-2
DNA: TGTGCCAGCAGCTTGGGGATCCATAATGAAAAACTGTTTTTT
CDR3: CASSLGIHNEKLFF

D: -
size: once
J: TRBJ1-1
V: TRBV5-1
DNA: TGCGCCAGCAGCTTGGGGCCTGGGGGTGAAGCTTTCTTT
CDR3: CASSLGPGGEAFF

D: -
size: -
J: TRBJ1-3
V: TRBV6-1
DNA: TGTGCCAGCAGTGAATCCCCAGGGGTAATTGGAAACACCATATATTTT
CDR3: CASSESPGVIGNTIYF

D: TRBD1
size: -
J: TRBJ1-1
V: TRBV9
DNA: TGTGCCAGCAGCGTAGCTCAGGGGGCCACTGAAGCTTTCTTT
CDR3: CASSVAQGATEAFF

D: -
size: -
J: TRBJ2-7
V: TRBV6-5
DNA: TGTGCCAGCAGTTCCCGGGACATCCCCTACGAGCAGTACTTC
CDR3: CASSSRDIPYEQYF

D: -
size: -
J: TRBJ2-3
V: TRBV5-4
DNA: TGTGCCAGCAGCTTGCCCGGGACAGATACGCAGTATTTT
CDR3: CASSLPGTDTQYF

D: -
size: -
J: TRBJ2-7
V: TRBV7-9
DNA: TGTGCCAGCAGCTTGCGGACAGCACCCTACGAGCAGTACTTC
CDR3: CASSLRTAPYEQYF

D: -
size: -
J: TRBJ1-3
V: TRBV5-5
DNA: TGTGCCAGCAGCTTTTCGGGAGTTGGAAACACCATATATTTT
CDR3: CASSFSGVGNTIYF

D: -
size: -
J: TRBJ1-1
V: TRBV10-2
DNA: TGCGCCAGCAGTGAGAGCAGAGCGACTGAAGCTTTCTTT
CDR3: CASSESRATEAFF

D: -
size: -
J: TRBJ2-1
V: TRBV7-2
DNA: TGTGCCAGCAGCTTAAAAGACGGGTCTGAGCATGAGCAGTTCTTC
CDR3: CASSLKDGSEHEQFF

D: -
size: -
J: TRBJ2-3
V: TRBV10-1
DNA: TGCGCCAGCAGCCTCGGGGGAGATACGCAGTATTTT
CDR3: CASSLGGDTQYF

D: -
size: once
J: TRBJ1-1
V: TRBV19
DNA: TGTGCCATCAAGACAGGGAACACTGAAGCTTTCTTT
CDR3: CAIKTGNTEAFF

D: -
size: -
J: TRBJ2-7
V: TRBV6-1
DNA: TGTGCCAGCAGTGAAGCTTTGACATTGGCGGGCTACGAGCAGTACTTC
CDR3: CASSEALTLAGYEQYF

D: -
size: -
J: TRBJ1-1
V: TRBV10-3
DNA: TGTGCCATCAGTGAGTCAGGGGGGAACACTGAAGCTTTCTTT
CDR3: CAISESGGNTEAFF

D: TRBD1
size: -
J: TRBJ2-7
V: TRBV7-6
DNA: TGTGCCAGCAGCCCAGGGGGCGCGGGTTACGAGCAGTACTTC
CDR3: CASSPGGAGYEQYF

D: -
size: -
J: TRBJ2-7
V: TRBV7-2
DNA: TGTGCCAGCAGCTTAGAGGTCCAGGGAAATTACGAGCAGTACTTC
CDR3: CASSLEVQGNYEQYF

D: TRBD1
size: -
J: TRBJ2-7
V: TRBV5-1
DNA: TGCGCCAGCAGCTTTGGTGGGACAGGGGGCGCCGAGCAGTACTTC
CDR3: CASSFGGTGGAEQYF

D: TRBD2
size: -
J: TRBJ2-7
V: TRBV14
DNA: TGTGCCAGCAGCTTTTGGGATCTAGCGGGGGCATCCTACGAGCAGTACTTC
CDR3: CASSFWDLAGASYEQYF

D: -
size: -
J: TRBJ2-2
V: TRBV10-1
DNA: TGCGCCAGCAGTCGCGATTTAGCAAACACCGGGGAGCTGTTTTTT
CDR3: CASSRDLANTGELFF